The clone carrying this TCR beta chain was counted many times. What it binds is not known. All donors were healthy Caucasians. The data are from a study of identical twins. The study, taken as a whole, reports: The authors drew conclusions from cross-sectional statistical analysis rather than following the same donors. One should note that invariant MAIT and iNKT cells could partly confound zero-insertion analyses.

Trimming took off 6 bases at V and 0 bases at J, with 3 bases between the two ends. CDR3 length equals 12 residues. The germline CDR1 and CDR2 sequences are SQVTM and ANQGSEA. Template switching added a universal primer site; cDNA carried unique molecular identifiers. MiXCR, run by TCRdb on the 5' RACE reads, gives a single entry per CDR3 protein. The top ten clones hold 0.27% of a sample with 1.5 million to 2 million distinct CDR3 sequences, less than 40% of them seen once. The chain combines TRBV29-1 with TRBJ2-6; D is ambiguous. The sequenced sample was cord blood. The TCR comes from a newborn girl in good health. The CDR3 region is CSVLSGANVLTF. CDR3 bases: TGCAGCGTACTCTCTGGGGCCAACGTCCTGACTTTC.